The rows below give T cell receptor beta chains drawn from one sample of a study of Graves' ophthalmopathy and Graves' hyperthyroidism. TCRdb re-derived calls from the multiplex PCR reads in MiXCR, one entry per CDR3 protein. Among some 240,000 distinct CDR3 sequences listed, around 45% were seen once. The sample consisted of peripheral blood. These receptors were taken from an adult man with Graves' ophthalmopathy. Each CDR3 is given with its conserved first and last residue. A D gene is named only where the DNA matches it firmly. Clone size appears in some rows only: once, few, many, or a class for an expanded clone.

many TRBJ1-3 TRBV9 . TGTGCCAGCAGCGTAGGTTGGGGTACGGCTGGAAACACCATATATTTT CASSVGWGTAGNTIYF
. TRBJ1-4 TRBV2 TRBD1 TGTGCCAGCAGCGGGACAGGGCTTAATGAAAAACTGTTTTTT CASSGTGLNEKLFF
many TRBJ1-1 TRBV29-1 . TGCAGCGCACCAGAAGGGGCAGGGAACACTGAAGCTTTCTTT CSAPEGAGNTEAFF
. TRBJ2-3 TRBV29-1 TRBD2 TGCAGCGTTGAACCACAGCGGGAGGGCCCAGATACGCAGTATTTT CSVEPQREGPDTQYF
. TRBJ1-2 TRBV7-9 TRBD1 TGTGCCAGCAGCCCAGGGGGGGGGCTCAACTATGGCTACACCTTC CASSPGGGLNYGYTF
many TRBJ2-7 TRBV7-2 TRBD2 TGTGCCAGCAGCTTAGGGACTAGCGGGAGCTACGAGCAGTACTTC CASSLGTSGSYEQYF
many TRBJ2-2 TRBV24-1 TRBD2 TGTGCCACCAGCTGGCAGGGAGGGACCGGGGAGCTGTTTTTT CATSWQGGTGELFF
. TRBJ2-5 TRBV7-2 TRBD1 TGTGCCAGCAGCGCCCGGGACAGGGTCGTAAACTTC CASSARDRVVNF
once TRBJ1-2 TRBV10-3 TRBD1 TGTGCCATCAAGGACCCCTCGGGACAGGTTGCGTCTAACTATGGCTACACCTTC CAIKDPSGQVASNYGYTF
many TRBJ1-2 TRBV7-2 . TGTGCCAGCAGCTCGCAGGCCACCGGCTATGGCTACACCTTC CASSSQATGYGYTF
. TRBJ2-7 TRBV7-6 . TGTGCCAGCAGCTTAGGCTCTAGCGTAAGCTCCTACGAGCGGTACTTC CASSLGSSVSSYERYF
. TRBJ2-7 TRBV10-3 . TGTGCCATCAGTGAGTTGGGGGCCACCTCCTACGAGCAGTACTTC CAISELGATSYEQYF
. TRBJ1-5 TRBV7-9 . TGTGCCAGCAGCCTACAGAATCAGCCCCAGCATTTT CASSLQNQPQHF
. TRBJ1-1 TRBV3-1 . TGTGCCAGCAGCCAAGATTACCGGGGCTCTGAAGCTTTCTTT CASSQDYRGSEAFF
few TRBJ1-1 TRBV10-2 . TGCGCCAGCAGTGAGTCGGTAGGGACAGAAGCTTTCTTT CASSESVGTEAFF
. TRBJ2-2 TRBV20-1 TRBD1 TGCAGTGCTGACAGGGGGCGCAACGGGGAGCTGTTTTTT CSADRGRNGELFF
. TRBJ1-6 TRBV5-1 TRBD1 TGCGCCAGCAGCCCTCAGCAGGGGGATAATTCACCCCTCCACTTT CASSPQQGDNSPLHF
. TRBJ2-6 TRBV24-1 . TGTGCCACCAGTGATCCTTCATCTGGGGCCAACGTCCTGACTTTC CATSDPSSGANVLTF
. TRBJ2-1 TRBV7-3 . TGTGCCAGCAGCCTCCATGAGCAGTTCTTC CASSLHEQFF
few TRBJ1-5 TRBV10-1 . TGCGCCGGTGGTGGGGACAATCAGCCCCAGCATTTT CAGGGDNQPQHF
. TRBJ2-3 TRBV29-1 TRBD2 TGCAGCGCCGGTTGGTTAGCGGGAGAAGGAGATACGCAGTATTTT CSAGWLAGEGDTQYF